Following are 20 T cell receptor beta chains from one sample sequenced in a study of CD8+ T cells in alopecia areata. Specified treatment: oral pan-JAK inhibitor, 5-10 mg twice daily. RNA extraction was followed by reverse transcription into cDNA, which acted as the sequencing template. Sequencing used immunoSEQ multiplex PCR; TCRdb keeps in-frame clones, though not all of them. Found here are around 270,000 clones, 55% to 75% of them singletons; the top ten hold around 1.8%. The specimen was CD4+ T cells sorted from blood, collected at week 24, from a patient treated with tofacitinib. These receptors were collected from a human donor with alopecia areata.

This chain joins TRBV5-1 and TRBJ2-1; D is tentatively TRBD1 or TRBD2 (5 bases each). Looked up from germline, CDR1 is SGHRS and CDR2 is YFSETQ. V was pared by 4 bases and J by 5 bases, with 22 bases between. The length of the CDR3 is 17 residues. CDR3 sequence (DNA): TGCGCCAGCAGCGCCGGGATTGGGGATGGGGCCCACAATGAGCAGTTCTTC. Residues: CASSAGIGDGAHNEQFF.

V gene TRBV4-2 combines with J gene TRBJ2-7; D remains unclear. V was clipped by 1 base and J by 7 bases, with 11 bases between them. Per the germline V gene, CDR1 is LGHNA and CDR2 is YNFKEQ. The CDR3 extends over 13 amino acids. Written as DNA, the CDR3 is TGTGCCAGCAGCCAAGTCATGGGCCGAGAGCAGTACTTC. As protein: CASSQVMGREQYF.

CDR3 bases: TGTGCCAGCAGTTACTCGTCAGGGGGCGGTAACTATGGCTACACCTTC. This encodes CASSYSSGGGNYGYTF. The chain couples TRBV6-5 to TRBJ1-2, with 8 bases identical to TRBD1. The CDR3 is 16 amino acids. V shed 0 bases and J 1 base; nucleotides not matched to a gene: 4. In germline, CDR1 is MNHEY, CDR2 SVGAGI.

The chain employs TRBV5-1 and TRBJ2-6, with unresolved D. V was cut by 1 base and J by 4 bases, with 9 bases left in between. Germline loops: CDR1 SGHRS, CDR2 YFSETQ. The length of the CDR3 is 15 residues. In DNA, the CDR3 is TGCGCCAGCAGCTTGTCAAGTGGAGGGGCCAACGTCCTGACTTTC. Its translation is CASSLSSGGANVLTF.

The rearrangement joins TRBV13 to TRBJ2-7; 8 bases are shared with TRBD1. The germline V gene encodes CDR1 PRHDT and CDR2 FYEKMQ (reference sequence). Germline trimming cut 4 bases from V and 4 bases from J; bases unmatched to any gene: 6. The CDR3 contains 14 residues. The CDR3 reads CASSSTGGSYEQYF. In DNA form, the CDR3 reads TGTGCCAGCAGCTCAACAGGGGGGTCTTACGAGCAGTACTTC.

The V call is TRBV10-3, the J call TRBJ2-1, with TRBD2 identical over 8 bases. CDR3 length: 16 residues. V gave up 0 bases and J gave up 6 bases; unmatched junction bases: 7. CDR1 is ENHRY, CDR2 SYGVKD, per germline. The CDR3 protein is CAISESTPGGANEQFF. The DNA for the CDR3 is TGTGCCATCAGTGAGTCGACTCCGGGGGGGGCCAATGAGCAGTTCTTC.

The chain has TRBV15 and TRBJ1-5; weak D call: TRBD1 (5 bases). CDR3 length equals 18 residues. V was shortened by 0 bases and J by 1 base, with 16 bases between the two germline ends. Germline-derived CDR1 and CDR2 are LNHNV and YYDKDF (reference sequence). CDR3 nucleotides: TGTGCCACCAGCAGAGATCTGTTTGGAGGGGAGAGCAATCAGCCCCAGCATTTT. Its protein product is CATSRDLFGGESNQPQHF.

This clone was seen a few times. This chain links TRBV28 with TRBJ2-1; maybe TRBD2 (6 bases). Trimming removed 1 base at V and 4 bases at J, with 11 bases between. This CDR3 is 15 amino acids long. Germline CDR1 MDHEN, CDR2 SYDVKM. The CDR3 nucleotides are TGTGCCAGCAGTTTATTCGGACTAACATACAATGAGCAGTTCTTC. Protein: CASSLFGLTYNEQFF.

The V gene is TRBV29-1, the J gene TRBJ1-4, with D perhaps TRBD1 (6 bases). Trimming shortened V by 5 bases and J by 2 bases, and 12 bases separated the two germline ends. The V gene's germline CDR1 is SQVTM and CDR2 ANQGSEA. This CDR3 is 14 amino acids long. This CDR3 reads CSVHRDKTNEKLFF. The DNA for the CDR3 is TGCAGCGTTCACCGGGACAAGACTAATGAAAAACTGTTTTTT. Full variable domain (outside the CDR3, taken from reference TRBV29-1 and TRBJ1-4): SAVISQKPSRDICQRGTSLTIQCQVDSQVTMMFWYRQQPGQSLTLIATANQGSEATYESGFVIDKFPISRPNLTFSTLTVSNMSPEDSSIYLCSVHRDKTNEKLFFGSGTQLSVL.

The gene calls are TRBV6-5 and TRBJ1-1, with D perhaps matching TRBD1 (5 bases). This CDR3 contains 12 residues. V was shortened by 4 bases and J by 8 bases, with 11 bases between the two germline ends. Looked up from germline, CDR1 is MNHEY and CDR2 is SVGAGI. The CDR3 nucleotides are TGTGCCAGCAGTTCGACAGCGGGGGAAGCTTTCTTT. This gives the protein CASSSTAGEAFF.

This chain joins TRBV4-2 and TRBJ2-5; 11 bases map to TRBD2. Germline values: CDR1 LGHNA, CDR2 YNFKEQ. V lost 0 bases to trimming and J lost 2 bases; unmatched junction nucleotides: 8. CDR3 size: 18 residues. This CDR3 reads CASSQDSHRLAGQETQYF. The CDR3 DNA follows: TGTGCCAGCAGCCAAGATAGCCACCGACTAGCGGGGCAAGAGACCCAGTACTTC.

This chain joins TRBV4-3 and TRBJ1-2; D call uncertain. This CDR3 is built from 14 residues. V lost 0 bases and J 6 bases, leaving 11 bases between the germline ends. The germline V gene encodes CDR1 LGHNA and CDR2 YSLEER. The CDR3 loop reads CASSQDYAKDGYTF. CDR3 in DNA: TGCGCCAGCAGCCAAGATTACGCCAAGGATGGCTACACCTTC.

The CDR3 loop is CAWSPRGGAKNIQYF. The CDR3 DNA reads TGTGCCTGGAGCCCCAGGGGAGGGGCCAAAAACATTCAGTACTTC. The chain uses TRBV30 and TRBJ2-4, with TRBD2 as a possible D gene (7 bases). Trimming cost V 3 bases and J 1 base, with 13 bases left between them. The CDR3 has 15 amino acids. Germline CDR1 and CDR2: GTSNPN and SVGIG (reference sequence).

The chain joins TRBV30 to TRBJ2-3, with D possibly called TRBD1 or TRBD2 (5 bases each). CDR1 and CDR2 from the germline V gene are GTSNPN and SVGIG (reference sequence). Deletions cut 6 bases from V and 8 bases from J, with 15 bases between. The CDR3 spans 12 residues. CDR3 loop: CACPGTTFTQYF. CDR3 coding DNA: TGTGCCTGTCCTGGGACCACCTTTACGCAGTATTTT.

This clone appeared a few times. V and J are TRBV4-1 and TRBJ2-4; no definite D call. Trimming cost V 4 bases and J 3 bases, with 16 bases left between them. Germline loops: CDR1 MGHRA, CDR2 YSYEKL. The CDR3 is made up of 16 amino acids. The CDR3 protein is CASSLLPAGLKNIQYF. CDR3 in DNA: TGCGCCAGCAGCCTGCTGCCTGCAGGCCTCAAAAACATTCAGTACTTC.

This clone was observed a handful of times. The chain uses TRBV7-2 and TRBJ2-4; 8 nucleotides agree with TRBD1. The CDR3 covers 14 residues. Germline CDR1 SGHTA, CDR2 FQGNSA. With V trimmed by 5 bases and J by 8 bases, 8 bases remained unmatched. The CDR3 sequence: CASSPQGAADIQYF. The CDR3, as DNA: TGTGCCAGCAGCCCGCAGGGGGCGGCTGACATTCAGTACTTC. Filled out from reference TRBV7-2 and TRBJ2-4, the complete variable domain reads GAGVSQSPSNKVTEKGKDVELRCDPISGHTALYWYRQSLGQGLEFLIYFQGNSAPDKSGLPSDRFSAERTGGSVSTLTIQRTQQEDSAVYLCASSPQGAADIQYFGAGTRLSVL.

This chain connects TRBV7-6 to TRBJ1-3; maybe TRBD1 (6 bases). The CDR3 sequence is 14 residues long. Trimming cost V 5 bases and J 2 bases, with 10 bases left between them. Per germline, CDR1 SGHVS and CDR2 FNYEAQ. The CDR3 nucleotides are TGTGCCAGCAGCGTCGGGACAACTGGAAACACCATATATTTT. Translating gives CASSVGTTGNTIYF.

This rearrangement joins TRBV9 to TRBJ2-5; D uncertain. This CDR3 is 15 amino acids long. CDR1 is SGDLS and CDR2 is YYNGEE in the germline V gene. V gave up 0 bases and J gave up 5 bases, with 14 bases separating them. CDR3 nucleotides: TGTGCCAGCAGCGTAGGCCCAGGTCCGGAGGAGACCCAGTACTTC. Protein product: CASSVGPGPEETQYF.

The chain joins TRBV4-1 to TRBJ1-2, with D unclear. The CDR3 runs to 15 residues. V lost 4 bases to trimming and J lost 2 bases, with 14 bases between them. The germline gives CDR1 MGHRA, CDR2 YSYEKL. As DNA, the CDR3 is TGCGCCAGCAGCCGAAGTCGGGCAGCGAACTATGGCTACACCTTC. Encoded protein: CASSRSRAANYGYTF.

The V gene is TRBV2, the J gene TRBJ1-2; D is perhaps TRBD1 (6 bases). CDR1 and CDR2 (germline): SNHLY, FYNNEI. Deletions cut 7 bases from V and 7 bases from J, with 16 bases between. The CDR3 spans 13 residues. The CDR3 region is CASTRGTRGGYTF. The CDR3 DNA sequence: TGTGCCAGCACTAGGGGGACAAGGGGTGGCTACACCTTC.